These 22 T cell receptor beta chains came from one sample sequenced in a study of early T cells in non-severe SARS-CoV-2 infection (dated by TCRdb to about 2021). Receptor amplification or capture employed 5' RACE. TCRdb lists the instrument as NextSeq 500. TCRdb trimmed the raw reads at Q25, called clones with MiXCR and kept productive beta chains. Entries are consolidated by CDR3 protein sequence, retaining the most common genes and DNA. Within this sample are 75,000 to 90,000 distinct CDR3 sequences, with 8% to 13% of them counted one time only. Just over 8% of the sample goes to the ten largest clones. The sequences come from whole blood, collected at baseline. These receptor sequences come from an adult who was a healthcare worker with PCR-confirmed SARS-CoV-2 infection or an uninfected control (not recorded which).

This clonotype turned up a few times. The V call is TRBV18, the J call TRBJ2-2; perhaps TRBD1 as D (5 bases). The CDR3 extends over 12 amino acids. CDR1 is KGHSH and CDR2 is LQKENI in the germline V gene. V lost 4 bases to trimming and J lost 5 bases, with 5 bases between them. The CDR3 DNA reads TGTGCCAGCTCACAGGGGACCGGGGAGCTGTTTTTT. Its protein product is CASSQGTGELFF.

This clonotype was counted only a few times. The chain links TRBV25-1 to TRBJ1-6, with no clear D. Germline CDR1 and CDR2: MGHDK and SYGVNS. The CDR3 sequence is 12 residues long. Trimming shortened V by 1 base and J by 10 bases, and 5 bases separated the two germline ends. This CDR3 is CASSEFLSPLHF. The CDR3 DNA reads as TGTGCCAGCAGTGAATTCCTCTCACCCCTCCACTTT.

This clonotype was seen a handful of times. The chain links TRBV30 to TRBJ2-7; D uncertain. The CDR3 runs 12 residues. In germline, CDR1 is GTSNPN, CDR2 SVGIG (reference sequence). The V end was cut by 5 bases, the J end by 6 bases, with 14 bases between. This CDR3 reads CAWDGRKTEQYF. CDR3 sequence (DNA): TGTGCCTGGGACGGACGGAAGACCGAGCAGTACTTC.

Many counts were recorded for this clonotype. V gene TRBV5-1 combines with J gene TRBJ2-3; D is uncertain. The CDR3 covers 15 residues. The germline CDR1 and CDR2 sequences are SGHRS and YFSETQ. V lost 4 bases to trimming and J lost 5 bases, with 17 bases between them. The CDR3 region has the DNA TGCGCCAGCAGCGGAGAACAGAACCGACGAGATACGCAGTATTTT. It is translated as CASSGEQNRRDTQYF.

As for this clonotype: Lacking the conserved final phenylalanine or tryptophan, this CDR3 likely reflects a read error. The chain links TRBV6-4 to TRBJ2-5, with 10 bases aligning to TRBD1. The CDR3 extends over 13 amino acids. Unmatched junction bases numbered 3, after V lost 6 bases and J lost 5 bases. Germline-derived CDR1 and CDR2 are MRHNA and SNTAGT. CDR3 amino acids: CASSRDRGETQYL. The CDR3 DNA sequence: TGTGCCAGCAGCCGGGACAGGGGCGAGACCCAGTACCTC.

The V and J genes are TRBV5-6 and TRBJ1-2; the D gene is possibly TRBD1 (6 bases). From germline, CDR1 is SGHDT and CDR2 YYEEEE. Trimming pared 4 bases from V and 6 bases from J, leaving 16 bases between. This CDR3 region has 14 residues. DNA of the CDR3: TGTGCCAGCAGCCCTGGGACACTGGGGCATGGCTACACCTTC. The encoded protein is CASSPGTLGHGYTF.

This clonotype was seen a few times. The gene calls are TRBV12-3 or TRBV12-4 and TRBJ1-5; 7 bases match TRBD1. The CDR3 sequence is 14 residues long. Trimming took 6 bases from V and 7 from J; bases not matched to a gene: 9. The CDR3 loop is CASSRGGGRQPQHF. CDR3 sequence (DNA): TGTGCCAGCAGCAGGGGAGGGGGCCGGCAGCCCCAGCATTTT.

The sample holds many counts of this clonotype. The rearrangement joins TRBV7-6 to TRBJ1-4; D call uncertain. From germline, CDR1 is SGHVS and CDR2 FNYEAQ. This CDR3 has 18 amino acids. V lost 1 base, J lost 2 bases, and 17 bases lay in between. DNA for the CDR3: TGTGCCAGCAGCTTAGGGCCCCACCCCTATGGGACTAATGAAAAACTGTTTTTT. Translation gives CASSLGPHPYGTNEKLFF.

The sample holds many counts of this clonotype. The rearrangement links TRBV7-8 to TRBJ2-7, with 7 bases matching TRBD1. The CDR3 covers 17 residues. V shed 1 base and J 5 bases; nucleotides not matched to a gene: 14. CDR1 and CDR2 (germline): SGHVS, FQNEAQ. Written as DNA, the CDR3 is TGTGCCAGCAGCTTAGGGCGACCGGACAGGCTGACGGACGAGCAGTACTTC. Residues: CASSLGRPDRLTDEQYF.

Comment on this clonotype: The limits of the CDR3 on the DNA are not certain, so only TCRdb's listed CDR3 is given. The V and J genes are TRBV21-1 and TRBJ1-5. TRBV21-1 is deemed a pseudogene. The length of the CDR3 is 19 amino acids, counting both ends. The CDR3 loop is CASSKALFGGGSSNQPQHF.

This clonotype was seen many times. CDR3 residues: CASSSKWDRGNEQYF. Written as DNA, the CDR3 is TGTGCCAGCAGCAGTAAGTGGGACAGGGGGAACGAGCAGTACTTC. The genes are TRBV7-9 and TRBJ2-7; 11 positions match TRBD1. CDR1 and CDR2 (germline): SEHNR, FQNEAQ (reference sequence). V lost 5 bases to trimming and J lost 5 bases; unmatched junction nucleotides: 8. This CDR3 has 15 residues. Looking up the rest from reference TRBV7-9 and TRBJ2-7 gives the full variable domain: DTGVSQNPRHKITKRGQNVTFRCDPISEHNRLYWYRQTLGQGPEFLTYFQNEAQLEKSRLLSDRFSAERPKGSFSTLEIQRTEQGDSAMYLCASSSKWDRGNEQYFGPGTRLTVT.

V and J are TRBV7-9 and TRBJ2-3; 10 bases map to TRBD2. The CDR3 extends over 14 amino acids. Germline V CDR1 and CDR2: SEHNR, FQNEAQ (reference sequence). With 4 bases clipped from V and 3 bases from J, the junction kept 1 base outside the gene matches. The CDR3 bases are TGTGCCAGCAGCTCTAGCGGGAGAACAGATACGCAGTATTTT. Protein product: CASSSSGRTDTQYF.

This clonotype appeared a few times. This chain connects TRBV14 to TRBJ1-5; D is uncertain. Germline V lookup: CDR1 SGHDN, CDR2 FVKESK. The CDR3 is made up of 13 amino acids. Trimming stripped 1 base from V and 8 bases from J, with 9 bases between. CDR3 DNA: TGTGCCAGCAGCCAAGGGACTTATGAGCCCCAGCATTTT. Amino acid sequence: CASSQGTYEPQHF.

In its sample, this clonotype was seen many times. The chain carries TRBV29-1 and TRBJ2-1; 10 positions match TRBD2. Germline loops: CDR1 SQVTM, CDR2 ANQGSEA. Trimming removed 8 bases from V and 7 bases from J; junction bases left unmatched: 5. The CDR3 loop spans 12 amino acids. This CDR3 reads CSLTTSGNEQFF. CDR3 DNA sequence: TGCAGCCTGACGACTAGCGGGAATGAGCAGTTCTTC.

A few counts support this clonotype. The chain recombines TRBV3-1 with TRBJ2-6; no clear D gene. From germline, CDR1 is LGHDT and CDR2 YNNKEL (reference sequence). Trimming left V 2 bases short and J 0 bases short, with 14 bases between. This CDR3 contains 18 residues. The CDR3 DNA reads TGTGCCAGCAGCCAATATGGCAGACTTAACTCTGGGGCCAACGTCCTGACTTTC. Protein product: CASSQYGRLNSGANVLTF.

The chain employs TRBV6-1 and TRBJ2-5, with TRBD1 matching 8 bases. From germline, CDR1 is MNHNS and CDR2 SASEGT. This CDR3 contains 15 residues. V trimming: 6 bases; J trimming: 5 bases; junction bases outside the gene matches: 11. CDR3 region: CASSLNRDRRETQYF. In DNA, the CDR3 is TGTGCCAGCAGCCTAAACCGGGACAGGAGGGAGACCCAGTACTTC.

The chain has TRBV11-2 and TRBJ1-5; D is ambiguous. The germline CDR1 and CDR2 sequences are SGHAT and FQNNGV. With 0 bases removed from V and 5 bases from J, the gap between germline ends came to 11 bases. The CDR3 is 15 residues long. As DNA, the CDR3 is TGTGCCAGCAGCTTAGAGTTCGGGGTCGATCAGCCCCAGCATTTT. It translates to CASSLEFGVDQPQHF.

In its sample, this clonotype was seen a few times. Mismatch with germline at one junction end may stem from a read error. The chain has TRBV6-6 and TRBJ1-1; D perhaps matches TRBD1 (6 bases). The germline gives CDR1 MNHNY, CDR2 SVGAGI (reference sequence). This CDR3 has 14 amino acids. CDR3 protein: CASSYPDRNPEAFF. CDR3 in DNA: TGTGCCAGCAGTTACCCCGACAGGAACCCTGAAGCTTTCTTT.

This clonotype was picked up a small number of times. The chain employs TRBV7-9 and TRBJ2-1; 7 bases fit TRBD2. Trimming removed 11 bases from V and 8 bases from J; junction bases left unmatched: 18. Germline CDR1 is SEHNR and CDR2 is FQNEAQ (reference sequence). This CDR3 comprises 15 residues. CDR3 DNA: TGTGCCCGCCCGGGGGAGGGAGGAGAGGGCGATGAGCAGTTCTTC. Protein sequence: CARPGEGGEGDEQFF.

The chain has TRBV10-3 and TRBJ2-5; D is unresolved. This CDR3 region has 13 residues. Germline assignment: CDR1 ENHRY and CDR2 SYGVKD. The V end was cut by 9 bases, the J end by 0 bases, with 11 bases between. The CDR3 sequence: CAITSGYQETQYF. In DNA form, the CDR3 reads TGTGCCATAACCAGTGGGTACCAAGAGACCCAGTACTTC.

This clonotype turned up a few times. V and J are TRBV9 and TRBJ2-7; 7 positions agree with TRBD2. Trimming took 2 bases from V and 9 from J; bases not matched to a gene: 8. From germline, CDR1 is SGDLS and CDR2 YYNGEE. CDR3 length: 13 amino acids. The CDR3 sequence is CASSVWGEGTQYF. The CDR3 coding sequence is TGTGCCAGCAGCGTCTGGGGGGAGGGTACGCAGTACTTC.

The V and J genes are TRBV20-1 and TRBJ2-3, with D perhaps matching TRBD2 (6 bases). The CDR3 is 14 amino acids. The V gene's germline CDR1 is DFQATT and CDR2 SNEGSKA (reference sequence). V shed 5 bases and J shed 0 bases, with 12 bases lying between them. The CDR3: CSACLAVSTDTQYF. Here the CDR3 DNA reads TGCAGTGCTTGCTTAGCGGTAAGCACAGATACGCAGTATTTT.